These 13 T cell receptor beta chains were all obtained from the same sample, sequenced in a study of blood T cell repertoires in COVID-19. Only in-frame clones appear in the TCRdb table, and some are missing; sequencing was by immunoSEQ multiplex PCR. Of approximately 300,000 clones listed, roughly 90% were seen once; the top ten hold about 6.8%. Material for sequencing was peripheral blood. These receptors all come from a man younger than 30 who had recovered from COVID-19.

With regard to this clone: The same CDR3 can be traced to other DNA sequences in this sample. This sequence joins TRBV5-1 and TRBJ2-3, with D tentatively TRBD1 (6 bases). Trimming took off 0 bases at V and 3 bases at J, with 8 bases between the two ends. This CDR3 has 14 residues. Germline V gene lookup returns CDR1 SGHRS and CDR2 YFSETQ. Here the CDR3 DNA reads TGCGCCAGCAGCTTGGGGGGGCTGACAGATACGCAGTATTTT. Translation gives CASSLGGLTDTQYF.

The chain has TRBV5-1 and TRBJ1-2, with 7 bases fitting TRBD1. The CDR3 extends over 16 amino acids. Germline CDR1 is SGHRS and CDR2 is YFSETQ. J lost 7 bases, V lost 0 bases, and 12 bases had no gene match. The chain's CDR3 is CASSLAGFQTGSGYTF. The CDR3 region has the DNA TGCGCCAGCAGCTTGGCCGGATTTCAGACAGGGAGTGGCTACACCTTC.

V usage is TRBV9 and J usage is TRBJ2-2; D gene unclear. The CDR3 totals 17 residues. Germline V gives CDR1 SGDLS, CDR2 YYNGEE. V gave up 2 bases and J gave up 1 base, with 15 bases separating them. Here the CDR3 reads CASSVLADPVNTGELFF. CDR3 in DNA: TGTGCCAGCAGCGTCCTGGCAGATCCCGTGAACACCGGGGAGCTGTTTTTT.

This sequence joins TRBV24-1 and TRBJ2-3; D is perhaps TRBD1 (6 bases). Trimming removed 3 bases at V and 4 bases at J, with 16 bases between. From germline, CDR1 is KGHDR and CDR2 SFDVKD. CDR3 length: 16 residues. The CDR3 DNA sequence: TGTGCCACCAGTGATCCCCCCGGGGCAGGGGCAGATACGCAGTATTTT. Protein sequence: CATSDPPGAGADTQYF.

The rearrangement uses TRBV9 and TRBJ2-1; 7 positions match TRBD1. Germline CDR1 SGDLS, CDR2 YYNGEE. The CDR3 totals 13 residues. With V trimmed by 2 bases and J by 7 bases, 3 bases remained unmatched. The DNA for the CDR3 is TGTGCCAGCAGCGTCCGACAGGGTAATGAGCAGTTCTTC. This codes for CASSVRQGNEQFF.

CDR3 sequence reads: CASSPPAQTYEQYF. As DNA, the CDR3 is TGTGCCAGCTCACCACCCGCTCAGACCTACGAGCAGTACTTC. The V call is TRBV18, the J call TRBJ2-7; D ambiguous. V was clipped by 0 bases and J by 2 bases, with 8 bases between them. CDR3 length: 14 residues. Germline V gives CDR1 KGHSH, CDR2 LQKENI.

The chain has TRBV6-5 and TRBJ1-2, with D perhaps matching TRBD1 (5 bases). This CDR3 has 13 residues. The ends were cut back, 6 bases at V and 8 bases at J, with 16 bases in the middle. The germline V gene has CDR1 MNHEY and CDR2 SVGAGI. This CDR3 reads CASSIALGGGYTF. CDR3 sequence (DNA): TGTGCCAGCAGCATTGCCTTGGGGGGAGGCTACACCTTC.

This sequence joins TRBV18 and TRBJ1-3, with D tentatively TRBD1 (5 bases). This CDR3 has 17 residues. V lost 1 base and J lost 2, with 15 bases in between. Germline-derived CDR1 and CDR2 are KGHSH and LQKENI. The CDR3 spells CASSPLGGVYPGNTIYF. The CDR3 DNA is TGTGCCAGCTCACCACTTGGAGGGGTCTATCCTGGAAACACCATATATTTT.

V is TRBV5-1 and J is TRBJ2-2, with D perhaps TRBD1 (5 bases). Looked up from germline, CDR1 is SGHRS and CDR2 is YFSETQ. CDR3 length: 16 amino acids. The germline V and J ends were trimmed by 4 bases and 2 bases, with 15 bases remaining between them. The CDR3: CASSPLGHLNTGELFF. The DNA for the CDR3 is TGCGCCAGCAGCCCCTTGGGGCACCTAAACACCGGGGAGCTGTTTTTT.

This chain connects TRBV18 to TRBJ1-2, with D maybe TRBD1 (5 bases). CDR1 is KGHSH and CDR2 is LQKENI in the germline V gene. V gave up 2 bases and J gave up 5 bases, with 15 bases separating them. The CDR3 is 15 amino acids. Written as DNA, the CDR3 is TGTGCCAGCTCACCATCAACTGGCAGGGTTTATGGCTACACCTTC. Its translation: CASSPSTGRVYGYTF.

In nucleotides, the CDR3 is TGCGCCAGCAGCTTAGGGGACAGTCCCTACGAGCAGTACTTC. Translating it yields CASSLGDSPYEQYF. The rearrangement joins TRBV5-1 to TRBJ2-7; 7 bases line up with TRBD1. CDR3 length: 14 residues. The V segment lost 2 bases and the J segment 2 bases; nucleotides outside the gene matches: 4. Germline CDR1 is SGHRS and CDR2 is YFSETQ.

The chain recombines TRBV27 with TRBJ2-7; TRBD2 matches 10 bases. The V gene's germline CDR1 is MNHEY and CDR2 SMNVEV (reference sequence). The CDR3 is made up of 14 amino acids. V gave up 3 bases and J gave up 3 bases; unmatched junction bases: 2. CDR3 sequence (DNA): TGTGCCAGCAGTTTCAAGCGGGAGGGCTACGAGCAGTACTTC. Its translation: CASSFKREGYEQYF.

The chain is built from TRBV11-3 and TRBJ2-2, with D maybe TRBD1 (6 bases). There are 12 residues in the CDR3. Trimming left V 5 bases short and J 8 bases short, with 9 bases between. Germline CDR1 reads SGHNT; CDR2 reads YENEEA. The CDR3 loop is CASSRTGGELFF. DNA for the CDR3: TGTGCCAGCAGCCGTACAGGGGGGGAGCTGTTTTTT.